This entry concerns a single TCR beta chain. No antigen is known for it. The data derive from a study of cytotoxic CD8 clonotypes in ibrutinib-treated CLL. At the level of the study: Included were 11 relapsed/refractory and roughly 15 treatment-naive patients, of whom approximately 18 were IGHV unmutated. Study results and limitations: Age-matched healthy donor levels were exceeded by baseline clonality, which tracked circulating CD8+ T-cell counts.

Depths of 1 in 200,000 to 1 in 1 million T cells were the sequencing target. Profiling relied on immunoSEQ multiplex PCR, and the TCRdb table lists in-frame clones only, not all of them. The sample yields about 180,000 clones, less than 85% seen once. With V trimmed by 5 bases and J by 5 bases, 4 bases remained unmatched. From germline, CDR1 is SEHNR and CDR2 FQNEAQ (reference sequence). This CDR3 has 13 amino acids. The chain carries TRBV7-9 and TRBJ2-7; TRBD1 aligns across 9 bases. The specimen comprised PBMCs, sampled after 24 months of ibrutinib treatment. The clonotype comes from a human donor with chronic lymphocytic leukemia. CDR3 DNA: TGTGCCAGCAGCCCGAGGACAGGGGACGAGCAGTACTTC. Translation: CASSPRTGDEQYF.